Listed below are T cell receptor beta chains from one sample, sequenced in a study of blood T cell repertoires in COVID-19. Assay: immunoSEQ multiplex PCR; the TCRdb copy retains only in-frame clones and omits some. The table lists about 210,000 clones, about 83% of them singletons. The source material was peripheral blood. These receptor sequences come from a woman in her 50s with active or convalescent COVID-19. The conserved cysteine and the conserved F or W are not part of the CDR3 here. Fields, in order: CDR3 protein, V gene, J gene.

CDR3aa: ASSATSPQGHYGYT
v_gene: TRBV5-1
j_gene: TRBJ1-2

CDR3aa: ASIGTPRTGELF
v_gene: TRBV2
j_gene: TRBJ2-2

CDR3aa: ASSLGRGYGYT
v_gene: TRBV5-6
j_gene: TRBJ1-2

CDR3aa: ASSISLAGELNGELF
v_gene: TRBV9
j_gene: TRBJ2-2

CDR3aa: ASSQGTLGHEQF
v_gene: TRBV3-1/TRBV3-2
j_gene: TRBJ2-1

CDR3aa: AILPDRENTEAF
v_gene: TRBV10-3
j_gene: TRBJ1-1

CDR3aa: ASSRPDRVRTDTQY
v_gene: TRBV5-6
j_gene: TRBJ2-3

CDR3aa: ASSHYAGTSGHGYT
v_gene: TRBV6-5
j_gene: TRBJ1-2

CDR3aa: ASSLLARDTQY
v_gene: TRBV7-3
j_gene: TRBJ2-3

CDR3aa: ASSLRQGDEQF
v_gene: TRBV18
j_gene: TRBJ2-1

CDR3aa: ASKQGALNQPQH
v_gene: TRBV6-1
j_gene: TRBJ1-5

CDR3aa: ASSDLGDSYNEQF
v_gene: TRBV6-4
j_gene: TRBJ2-1

CDR3aa: ASSDPGGYNSPLH
v_gene: TRBV2
j_gene: TRBJ1-6

CDR3aa: TSSLPLRGEGTDTQY
v_gene: TRBV1
j_gene: TRBJ2-3

CDR3aa: ATVSFGLLIPEGQPQH
v_gene: TRBV3-1/TRBV3-2
j_gene: TRBJ1-5

CDR3aa: TLQAGLGYT
v_gene: TRBV20-1
j_gene: TRBJ1-2

CDR3aa: ASSSVPKETQY
v_gene: TRBV5-1
j_gene: TRBJ2-5

CDR3aa: ASSLSVDGGDTQY
v_gene: TRBV27
j_gene: TRBJ2-3

CDR3aa: ASSLTGTGGYYGYT
v_gene: TRBV5-1
j_gene: TRBJ1-2

CDR3aa: AGGRSNQPQH
v_gene: TRBV28
j_gene: TRBJ1-5

CDR3aa: ASSSQYNYGYT
v_gene: TRBV27
j_gene: TRBJ1-2

CDR3aa: ASSPGQNYGYT
v_gene: TRBV7-6
j_gene: TRBJ1-2

CDR3aa: ASTLTSGGGDTQY
v_gene: TRBV2
j_gene: TRBJ2-3

CDR3aa: ASRPGQTTATNEKLF
v_gene: TRBV5-1
j_gene: TRBJ1-4

CDR3aa: ASSHTGGNTEAF
v_gene: TRBV19
j_gene: TRBJ1-1

CDR3aa: ASSLSGLAGFTQETQY
v_gene: TRBV27
j_gene: TRBJ2-5

CDR3aa: ATLTGGTGELF
v_gene: TRBV10-3
j_gene: TRBJ2-2

CDR3aa: ASSLGYFQPQH
v_gene: TRBV13
j_gene: TRBJ1-5

CDR3aa: ASSPPGTGYSPLH
v_gene: TRBV25-1
j_gene: TRBJ1-6

CDR3aa: ASSPSTLGETQY
v_gene: TRBV6-2/TRBV6-3
j_gene: TRBJ2-5

CDR3aa: ASSLTLNTEAF
v_gene: TRBV28
j_gene: TRBJ1-1

CDR3aa: ASSPGRGVGELF
v_gene: TRBV7-7
j_gene: TRBJ2-2

CDR3aa: ASSYGQGAGYGYT
v_gene: TRBV6-5
j_gene: TRBJ1-2

CDR3aa: SVEVFGVGF
v_gene: TRBV29-1
j_gene: TRBJ1-4

CDR3aa: ASTPGLAGPNEQF
v_gene: TRBV19
j_gene: TRBJ2-1

CDR3aa: ASSFSAGGPNEQF
v_gene: TRBV5-4
j_gene: TRBJ2-1

CDR3aa: ASSRNLNPTGFGGYT
v_gene: TRBV6-6
j_gene: TRBJ1-2

CDR3aa: ASSTGQNEKLF
v_gene: TRBV5-1
j_gene: TRBJ1-4

CDR3aa: ATSSGQGVETQY
v_gene: TRBV15
j_gene: TRBJ2-5

CDR3aa: ASRARGGSPLH
v_gene: TRBV12-3/TRBV12-4
j_gene: TRBJ1-6

CDR3aa: SVDLQGAGGYT
v_gene: TRBV29-1
j_gene: TRBJ1-2

CDR3aa: SASGREPYNEQF
v_gene: TRBV29-1
j_gene: TRBJ2-1

CDR3aa: ASSINGGPYGYT
v_gene: TRBV19
j_gene: TRBJ1-2

CDR3aa: ASSRAGTNEQF
v_gene: TRBV4-1
j_gene: TRBJ2-1

CDR3aa: ASSDRAGNTIY
v_gene: TRBV2
j_gene: TRBJ1-3

CDR3aa: ASRPNTRPYEQY
v_gene: TRBV7-9
j_gene: TRBJ2-7

CDR3aa: ASIPGGTKEAF
v_gene: TRBV12-3/TRBV12-4
j_gene: TRBJ1-1

CDR3aa: ASSKFEERKITDTQY
v_gene: TRBV21-1
j_gene: TRBJ2-3

CDR3aa: ASSRGRASTGELF
v_gene: TRBV6-5
j_gene: TRBJ2-2

CDR3aa: ASSLTHVANQPQH
v_gene: TRBV28
j_gene: TRBJ1-5

CDR3aa: ASSLEGTSADTQY
v_gene: TRBV5-1
j_gene: TRBJ2-3

CDR3aa: AWSSQGNTEAF
v_gene: TRBV30
j_gene: TRBJ1-1

CDR3aa: ASRDRGSGNTIY
v_gene: TRBV28
j_gene: TRBJ1-3

CDR3aa: ASSPGQGQRYGYT
v_gene: TRBV27
j_gene: TRBJ1-2